Listed below are T cell receptor beta chains from one sample, sequenced in a study of CD8+CD57+ T cells in acquired aplastic anemia. TCRdb reanalysed the reads using MiXCR and keeps one entry per CDR3 protein. This sample carries 160,000 or so distinct CDR3 sequences, around 50% of them seen once, and the ten largest clones take 2.5% to 3%. The source material was sorted CD4+, CD8+, or CD8+CD57+ T cells (not recorded which) from PBMCs. All receptors come from a human donor with aplastic anemia. CDR3s include the opening cysteine and the closing phenylalanine or tryptophan.

TRBV24-1	TRBJ1-2	CATSGPTDSYGYTF
TRBV7-3	TRBJ2-2	CASSNSGTGELFF
TRBV2	TRBJ2-7	CASSGEQGSYEQYF
TRBV20-1	TRBJ2-1	CSARPGPPESTAGEQFF
TRBV5-6	TRBJ1-2	CASSFGQGRYGYTF
TRBV10-3	TRBJ2-3	CAISDPQEGSGDTQYF
TRBV7-2	TRBJ1-2	CASSLAIQGATYGYTF
TRBV27	TRBJ2-3	CASGKSGSTDTQYF
TRBV30	TRBJ2-6	CAWSPPGSGANVLTF
TRBV4-2	TRBJ1-6	CASSPIGQGHNSPLHF
TRBV7-8	TRBJ2-7	CASSLVQGPSYEQYF
TRBV29-1	TRBJ1-1	CSVDGGQGMNTEAFF
TRBV6-1	TRBJ1-5	CASNWSGGEYQPQHF
TRBV20-1	TRBJ2-1	CSARVTSGGNEQFF
TRBV5-4	TRBJ1-1	CASSSEAFF
TRBV24-1	TRBJ1-1	CATRASGVNTEAFF
TRBV6-1	TRBJ1-1	CASTGGGQGARNTEAFF
TRBV9	TRBJ2-5	CASSQDGTAGSQETQYF
TRBV27	TRBJ1-2	CASSLSFPGNPAGYTF
TRBV19	TRBJ2-7	CASSISPGTRYHEQYF
TRBV15	TRBJ1-1	CATSIQRGTEAFF
TRBV3-1	TRBJ2-1	CASSQDSVRNEQLF
TRBV20-1	TRBJ1-5	CSATRQGEGGPQHF
TRBV7-2	TRBJ2-3	CASSLAGEEADTQYF
TRBV15	TRBJ2-7	CATSRDVGAYEQYF
TRBV5-1	TRBJ2-1	CASSLGQGRNEQFF